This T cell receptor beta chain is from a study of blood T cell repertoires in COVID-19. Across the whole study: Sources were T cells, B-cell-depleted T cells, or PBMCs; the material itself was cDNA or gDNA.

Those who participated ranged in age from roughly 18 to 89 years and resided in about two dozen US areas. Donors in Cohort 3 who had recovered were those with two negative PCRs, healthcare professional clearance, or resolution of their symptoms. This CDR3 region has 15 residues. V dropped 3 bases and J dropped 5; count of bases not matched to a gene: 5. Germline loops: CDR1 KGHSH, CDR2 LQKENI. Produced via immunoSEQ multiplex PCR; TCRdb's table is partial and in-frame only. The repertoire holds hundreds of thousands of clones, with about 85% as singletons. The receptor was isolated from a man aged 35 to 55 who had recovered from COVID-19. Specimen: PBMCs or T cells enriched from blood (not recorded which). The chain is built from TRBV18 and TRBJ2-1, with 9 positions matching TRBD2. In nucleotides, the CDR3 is TGTGCCAGCTCACCTGCTCGACTAGCGGACAATGAGCAGTTCTTC. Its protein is CASSPARLADNEQFF.